This T cell receptor beta chain appears in the sequencing data of a study of cytomegalovirus exposure and HLA in healthy donors. As regards this clone: Antigen specificity is unknown.

Using immunoSEQ multiplex PCR, the repertoire was profiled, and TCRdb retains in-frame clones only, with some absent. This sample has around 400,000 clones, with roughly 90% found just once. Germline lookup yields CDR1 SGHDN and CDR2 FVKESK. CDR3 length equals 11 residues. Findings and limits, study-wide: Some TCR beta chains (164 of them) were listed as cytomegalovirus-associated. The tendency of first-cohort TCR clusters to co-occur in the roughly 110 validation repertoires was the finding of a later analysis.

A roughly 120-subject validation cohort, separate from the roughly 680-subject first cohort, supplied the donors. Input material: PBMCs. The chain links TRBV14 to TRBJ1-3; D unresolved. The receptor was isolated from a woman aged 18 to 35 in good health and CMV-seronegative. CDR3 region: CATGSRDTIYF. CDR3 coding DNA: TGTGCTACCGGGTCACGGGACACCATATATTTT.